Below, 9 T cell receptor beta chains from the same sample are listed, as sequenced in a study of OX40 agonist ivuxolimab in advanced cancers. Only in-frame clones appear in the TCRdb table, and some are missing; sequencing was by immunoSEQ multiplex PCR. In the table there are approximately 67,000 clones, roughly 80% of which are singletons. The sequenced sample was CD4+ or CD8+ T cells sorted from blood, obtained in a trial of the OX40 agonist ivuxolimab. The receptors here all came from an adult with an advanced solid tumor such as melanoma, head and neck, liver or kidney cancer.

The V call is TRBV7-8, the J call TRBJ1-1; TRBD1 is a possible D gene (5 bases). Trimming removed 3 bases from V and 1 base from J, with 6 bases in between. The germline V gene encodes CDR1 SGHVS and CDR2 FQNEAQ. The CDR3 spans 13 residues. The CDR3 bases are TGTGCCAGCAGCTTGACAGAGAACACTGAAGCTTTCTTT. Translated: CASSLTENTEAFF.

V usage is TRBV19 and J usage is TRBJ2-7, with 7 nucleotides matching TRBD1. CDR3 size: 15 residues. The J segment lost 3 bases and the V segment lost 5 bases, leaving 10 bases of the junction unmatched. In germline, CDR1 is LNHDA, CDR2 SQIVND (reference sequence). CDR3 loop: CASSETGTADYEQYF. CDR3 in DNA: TGTGCCAGTAGTGAAACCGGGACAGCAGACTACGAGCAGTACTTC.

This rearrangement joins TRBV20-1 to TRBJ1-2; D unclear. The germline V gene has CDR1 DFQATT and CDR2 SNEGSKA (reference sequence). The germline V and J ends were trimmed by 6 bases and 6 bases, with 11 bases remaining between them. CDR3 size: 11 residues. CDR3 in DNA: TGCAGTGCGGACTCGATGGATGGCTACACCTTC. This translates into CSADSMDGYTF.

The rearrangement uses TRBV27 and TRBJ2-6; TRBD1 might be the D (6 bases). The CDR3 length is 20 residues. The germline V gene has CDR1 MNHEY and CDR2 SMNVEV (reference sequence). V shed 7 bases and J shed 1 base, with 26 bases lying between them. This CDR3 reads CASTARRATGTISGANVLTF. The CDR3 bases are TGTGCCAGCACCGCAAGACGGGCGACAGGTACCATATCTGGGGCCAACGTCCTGACTTTC.

In nucleotides, the CDR3 is TGCGCCAGCAGCCCCCCTCTCGGGGCCAACGTCCTGACTTTC. This encodes CASSPPLGANVLTF. This chain connects TRBV5-1 to TRBJ2-6; no clear D gene. V dropped 4 bases and J dropped 4 bases, with 9 bases sitting between them. The CDR3 covers 14 residues. Germline V gene data show CDR1 as SGHRS and CDR2 as YFSETQ. The full variable domain, in which reference TRBV5-1 and TRBJ2-6 provide the parts outside the CDR3, is KAGVTQTPRYLIKTRGQQVTLSCSPISGHRSVSWYQQTPGQGLQFLFEYFSETQRNKGNFPGRFSGRQFSNSRSEMNVSTLELGDSALYLCASSPPLGANVLTFGAGSRLTVL.

V usage is TRBV4-1 and J usage is TRBJ1-1; 8 bases are shared with TRBD1. CDR1 MGHRA and CDR2 YSYEKL come from the germline V gene. This CDR3 spans 15 amino acids. After removal of 0 bases from V and 3 bases from J, the junction contained 3 bases not matched to a gene. CDR3 bases: TGCGCCAGCAGCCAAGAGGTGACAGGGGACACTGAAGCTTTCTTT. It specifies CASSQEVTGDTEAFF.

V and J are TRBV28 and TRBJ2-7; 12 bases are shared with TRBD2. The CDR3 has 18 amino acids. J gave up 4 bases and V 4 bases, and 14 bases lay outside the gene matches. Germline loops: CDR1 MDHEN, CDR2 SYDVKM. The CDR3 loop reads CASSWGRKLAGGFYEQYF. CDR3 nucleotides: TGTGCCAGCAGTTGGGGGAGAAAACTAGCGGGAGGTTTTTACGAGCAGTACTTC.

V gene TRBV10-3 combines with J gene TRBJ2-3, with 7 positions matching TRBD2. The CDR3 totals 16 residues. The germline gives CDR1 ENHRY, CDR2 SYGVKD. The V gene end was trimmed by 7 bases and the J gene end by 1 base; junction bases not matched to a gene: 11. Here the CDR3 DNA reads TGTGCCATCACGGCGGGAGTCCTTGCGGGCACAGATACGCAGTATTTT. Protein sequence: CAITAGVLAGTDTQYF.

The V gene is TRBV10-3, the J gene TRBJ2-1; 11 nucleotides line up with TRBD2. The trim removed 7 bases at V and 5 bases at J, leaving 13 bases unmatched. The CDR3 spans 17 residues. Germline V gives CDR1 ENHRY, CDR2 SYGVKD. CDR3 coding DNA: TGTGCCATCACAGGGACTAGCGGCCTTTCCCCCCACAATGAGCAGTTCTTC. Protein sequence: CAITGTSGLSPHNEQFF.